Listed below are T cell receptor beta chains from one sample, sequenced in a study of blood T cell repertoires in COVID-19. Produced via immunoSEQ multiplex PCR; TCRdb's table is partial and in-frame only. In the table there are a few hundred thousand clones, roughly nine tenths of which are singletons. Input material: peripheral blood. The origin of the receptors is a man aged 40-50 years who had recovered from COVID-19. The CDR3 runs from the conserved cysteine through the conserved F or W. A D gene is named only where the DNA matches it firmly. Size is stated for part of the rows, as once, few or many counts, or as a class when the clone is expanded.

DNA: TGTGCCAGCAGCCCTCCCGGCCGACAGGGAATCAACGAGCAGTACTTC
CDR3: CASSPPGRQGINEQYF
D: TRBD1
V: TRBV7-9
size: once
J: TRBJ2-7

DNA: TGTGCCAGCAGCTTAGGTGCTAGCGGCGCCTACGAGCAGTACTTC
CDR3: CASSLGASGAYEQYF
D: TRBD2
V: TRBV11-1
size: .
J: TRBJ2-7

DNA: TGTGCCAGCAGCGTCGGACTTGGTAGTGGTCAGCCCCAGCATTTT
CDR3: CASSVGLGSGQPQHF
D: .
V: TRBV11-2
size: once
J: TRBJ1-5

DNA: TGTGCCAGCAGCCCGGGCAGGGGGCTCTTGCCAGATACGCAGTATTTT
CDR3: CASSPGRGLLPDTQYF
D: TRBD1
V: TRBV6-2/TRBV6-3
size: .
J: TRBJ2-3

DNA: TGTGCCAGCAGTTACTCGACGACTGGGAATTCACCCCTCCACTTT
CDR3: CASSYSTTGNSPLHF
D: .
V: TRBV6-2/TRBV6-3
size: .
J: TRBJ1-6

DNA: TGTGCCAGCAGTTACCCTCAGGGTAGGGTTGACACTGAAGCTTTCTTT
CDR3: CASSYPQGRVDTEAFF
D: .
V: TRBV6-5
size: .
J: TRBJ1-1

DNA: TGTGCCAGTAGTAGCAGGGGGCGCGTTTCACCCCTCCACTTT
CDR3: CASSSRGRVSPLHF
D: TRBD1
V: TRBV19
size: few
J: TRBJ1-6

DNA: TGTGGCTCAAGACAGGGGCTGGAAGCTTTCTTT
CDR3: CGSRQGLEAFF
D: TRBD1
V: TRBV19
size: .
J: TRBJ1-1

DNA: TGCGCCAGCAGCTTGGGGGCGCGGAACACCGGGGAGCTGTTTTTT
CDR3: CASSLGARNTGELFF
D: .
V: TRBV5-1
size: few
J: TRBJ2-2

DNA: TGTGCCTGGAGTCGGGGGGGCAAAGCTAACTATGGCTACACCTTC
CDR3: CAWSRGGKANYGYTF
D: .
V: TRBV30
size: .
J: TRBJ1-2

DNA: TGTGCCAGCAGCCCCCTAGCGGGGGCTGGCTCCTACAATGAGCAGTTCTTC
CDR3: CASSPLAGAGSYNEQFF
D: TRBD2
V: TRBV7-9
size: .
J: TRBJ2-1

DNA: TGTGCCAGCAGTCCCGGCGGTCCGACAGGGACAGCGCGCAATCAGCCCCAGCATTTT
CDR3: CASSPGGPTGTARNQPQHF
D: TRBD1
V: TRBV27
size: .
J: TRBJ1-5

DNA: TGTGCCAGTAGTATCATTAGCGGGAGGGCCTACAATGAGCAGTTCTTC
CDR3: CASSIISGRAYNEQFF
D: TRBD2
V: TRBV19
size: .
J: TRBJ2-1

DNA: TGTGCCAGCAGCCCTCCTAGCGGAGGTCCTACGCAGTATTTT
CDR3: CASSPPSGGPTQYF
D: TRBD2
V: TRBV5-6
size: .
J: TRBJ2-3

DNA: TGTGCCAGCAGCTTGGGGCTAGCGGGGCCTTCCTACGAGCAGTACTTC
CDR3: CASSLGLAGPSYEQYF
D: TRBD2
V: TRBV5-4
size: .
J: TRBJ2-7

DNA: TGTGCCAGCAGCGTAGAAGCGGCTAGCGGGAGTTTTTCTGGGGCCAACGTCCTGACTTTC
CDR3: CASSVEAASGSFSGANVLTF
D: TRBD2
V: TRBV9
size: .
J: TRBJ2-6

DNA: TGCAGCGTCGCGGCCCGGCTGGCTAACTATGGCTACACCTTC
CDR3: CSVAARLANYGYTF
D: .
V: TRBV29-1
size: .
J: TRBJ1-2

DNA: TGTGCCAGCAGCTTACGCATCGGGGAAGGCTACACCTTC
CDR3: CASSLRIGEGYTF
D: .
V: TRBV7-9
size: .
J: TRBJ1-2

DNA: TGTGCCAGCAGCGTTTCTTTACTAGCGGGGAGCTCCTACAATGAGCAGTTCTTC
CDR3: CASSVSLLAGSSYNEQFF
D: TRBD2
V: TRBV9
size: once
J: TRBJ2-1

DNA: TGTGCCAGCAGCTCCCAATCGGGGGAGGGGAACAATGAGCAGTTCTTC
CDR3: CASSSQSGEGNNEQFF
D: TRBD2
V: TRBV7-8
size: .
J: TRBJ2-1

DNA: TGTGCCTGGAGTGTACTGTACCTGGAGCAGTACTTC
CDR3: CAWSVLYLEQYF
D: .
V: TRBV30
size: .
J: TRBJ2-7

DNA: TGTGCCAGCAGTCCCCCGGGGAAGCCCCTGACCGAGGCTTTCTTT
CDR3: CASSPPGKPLTEAFF
D: .
V: TRBV27
size: .
J: TRBJ1-1

DNA: TGTGCCAGCAGCTCAACTAGCGGGGGAACCAAAAACATTCAGTACTTC
CDR3: CASSSTSGGTKNIQYF
D: TRBD2
V: TRBV7-2
size: .
J: TRBJ2-4

DNA: TGTGCCAGCAGCTTACCGGGGGACAGGGCTAACTATGGCTACACCTTC
CDR3: CASSLPGDRANYGYTF
D: TRBD1
V: TRBV7-2
size: .
J: TRBJ1-2

DNA: TGTGCCAGCAGTGGGACAGGTTCCTCTGGGGCCAACGTCCTGACTTTC
CDR3: CASSGTGSSGANVLTF
D: TRBD1
V: TRBV6-1
size: .
J: TRBJ2-6

DNA: TGTGCCAGCTCACCAACACAAACCTACGAGCAGTACTTC
CDR3: CASSPTQTYEQYF
D: .
V: TRBV18
size: .
J: TRBJ2-7

DNA: TGTGCCAGCAGCACCGCGGGACTAGCGGGAGGGGACACCGGGGAGCTGTTTTTT
CDR3: CASSTAGLAGGDTGELFF
D: TRBD2
V: TRBV7-9
size: .
J: TRBJ2-2

DNA: TGTGCCAGCAGCGTAGCGGCTAGCGGTATCACCGGGGAGCTGTTTTTT
CDR3: CASSVAASGITGELFF
D: TRBD2
V: TRBV9
size: .
J: TRBJ2-2

DNA: TGTGCCAGCAGCTTTCGACAGGGGGGAAACACCATATATTTT
CDR3: CASSFRQGGNTIYF
D: TRBD1
V: TRBV7-2
size: .
J: TRBJ1-3

DNA: TGCGCCAGCAGCTTGGTCATCTGGGAGGGGACCCAGTACTTC
CDR3: CASSLVIWEGTQYF
D: TRBD2
V: TRBV5-1
size: .
J: TRBJ2-5

DNA: TGCAGCGAAAAAGCGGGAGCCACAGATACGCAGTATTTT
CDR3: CSEKAGATDTQYF
D: TRBD2
V: TRBV29-1
size: .
J: TRBJ2-3

DNA: TGTGCCAGCACTCAGGGTCGCGGGCGGGGAGGGGAGCTGTTTTTT
CDR3: CASTQGRGRGGELFF
D: .
V: TRBV6-5
size: .
J: TRBJ2-2

DNA: TGTGCCAGCAGTTACCTCGGACTAGCGGGAGCAGATACGCAGTATTTT
CDR3: CASSYLGLAGADTQYF
D: TRBD2
V: TRBV6-5
size: few
J: TRBJ2-3

DNA: TGTGCCAGTAGTATTGGGGGGAGCGGGAGTGGGACAGATACGCAGTATTTT
CDR3: CASSIGGSGSGTDTQYF
D: TRBD2
V: TRBV19
size: .
J: TRBJ2-3

DNA: TGTGCCAGCAGCCAATTTCTAGCGGGGCTATCCTACGAGCAGTACTTC
CDR3: CASSQFLAGLSYEQYF
D: TRBD2
V: TRBV3-1/TRBV3-2
size: .
J: TRBJ2-7

DNA: TGTGCCAGCAGTCCCTTGGGGGGACGAGTAGACGAGCAGTACTTC
CDR3: CASSPLGGRVDEQYF
D: .
V: TRBV6-5
size: .
J: TRBJ2-7

DNA: TGTGCCAGCAGTCGGGGGGATGTCAACGAGCAGTACTTC
CDR3: CASSRGDVNEQYF
D: TRBD2
V: TRBV6-5
size: .
J: TRBJ2-7

DNA: TGTGCCAGCGGCCGCCCTTCGACAGGCACTAACTATGGCTACACCTTC
CDR3: CASGRPSTGTNYGYTF
D: .
V: TRBV7-2
size: .
J: TRBJ1-2

DNA: TGTGCCAGCAGTTGGAGCGCGGCCAAAAACATTCAGTACTTC
CDR3: CASSWSAAKNIQYF
D: .
V: TRBV27
size: .
J: TRBJ2-4

DNA: TGTGCCAGCAGCTTCCTCTTCGGGGGGGCCGTCGCCTACAATGAGCAGTTCTTC
CDR3: CASSFLFGGAVAYNEQFF
D: TRBD2
V: TRBV13
size: .
J: TRBJ2-1

DNA: TGTGCCAGCTCACCTTTGCAAGGGTCCGCGACAGGGGGCTATGGCTACACCTTC
CDR3: CASSPLQGSATGGYGYTF
D: TRBD1
V: TRBV18
size: .
J: TRBJ1-2

DNA: TGTGCCAGTAGTCCCGCGGGACTAGCGGGTGGTAGGCCGGAGACCCAGTACTTC
CDR3: CASSPAGLAGGRPETQYF
D: TRBD2
V: TRBV19
size: .
J: TRBJ2-5

DNA: TGCGCCAGCAGCCTTTACGTGACAGGATTATCGAACACCGGGGAGCTGTTTTTT
CDR3: CASSLYVTGLSNTGELFF
D: .
V: TRBV5-1
size: .
J: TRBJ2-2

DNA: TGCGCCAGCAGCTTGATGGCAGGGCGGAACACTGAAGCTTTCTTT
CDR3: CASSLMAGRNTEAFF
D: .
V: TRBV5-1
size: few
J: TRBJ1-1

DNA: TGTGCCAGCAGCTTCTCCCGGGGGAGCACAGATACGCAGTATTTT
CDR3: CASSFSRGSTDTQYF
D: .
V: TRBV7-2
size: .
J: TRBJ2-3

DNA: TGTGCCAGCAGCCCGTTGGAGGGCCAAGAGACCCAGTACTTC
CDR3: CASSPLEGQETQYF
D: .
V: TRBV7-3
size: .
J: TRBJ2-5

DNA: TGTGCCTGGAGTCGGGGGAGGTGGTGGTTCTTC
CDR3: CAWSRGRWWFF
D: .
V: TRBV30
size: .
J: TRBJ2-1

DNA: TGTGCCAGCAGTGAATGGGGTGGACTAGCGGGAATTCGCTACGAGCAGTACTTC
CDR3: CASSEWGGLAGIRYEQYF
D: TRBD2
V: TRBV2
size: .
J: TRBJ2-7

DNA: TGCGCCAGCGGAGGGCTATCAGGGGGCCTACAAGAGACCCAGTACTTC
CDR3: CASGGLSGGLQETQYF
D: TRBD1
V: TRBV5-1
size: .
J: TRBJ2-5

DNA: TGTGCCAGCAGCTTAGCGACTGGGCGGGAGCTTCCTGATGAGCAGTTCTTC
CDR3: CASSLATGRELPDEQFF
D: TRBD2
V: TRBV7-9
size: .
J: TRBJ2-1

DNA: TGTGCCAGCAGCACGGGACTAGTCAACACCGGGGAGCTGTTTTTT
CDR3: CASSTGLVNTGELFF
D: TRBD2
V: TRBV7-9
size: once
J: TRBJ2-2

DNA: TGTGCCAGCAGCTCCCCTGGGGGACTAGCGGGAGTAAGGACCGGGGAGCTGTTTTTT
CDR3: CASSSPGGLAGVRTGELFF
D: TRBD2
V: TRBV7-8
size: .
J: TRBJ2-2

DNA: TGTGCCAGCAGCTCCTCCGGCCTAGCGCAGTATTTT
CDR3: CASSSSGLAQYF
D: .
V: TRBV7-2
size: .
J: TRBJ2-3

DNA: TGTGCCAGCAGCCTCGACAGTAACACTGAAGCTTTCTTT
CDR3: CASSLDSNTEAFF
D: .
V: TRBV3-1/TRBV3-2
size: .
J: TRBJ1-1

DNA: TGTGCCAGCAGTCCGGGGACAGAATCCCACCAAGAGACCCAGTACTTC
CDR3: CASSPGTESHQETQYF
D: TRBD1
V: TRBV6-6
size: .
J: TRBJ2-5

DNA: TGTGCCAGCAGCCGTCGAGGACAGCCGAACACTGAAGCTTTCTTT
CDR3: CASSRRGQPNTEAFF
D: .
V: TRBV7-2
size: .
J: TRBJ1-1

DNA: TGTGCCAGCAGCTTTAGTGTCGTAGTCGGAGAGACCCAGTACTTC
CDR3: CASSFSVVVGETQYF
D: .
V: TRBV7-2
size: .
J: TRBJ2-5

DNA: TGTGCCAGCAGCTCGAGGACTAGCGGGAGGGATGAGCAGTTCTTC
CDR3: CASSSRTSGRDEQFF
D: TRBD2
V: TRBV13
size: .
J: TRBJ2-1

DNA: TGTGCCAGCTCACCCCTGGGACAGCCCTATGGCTACACCTTC
CDR3: CASSPLGQPYGYTF
D: TRBD1
V: TRBV18
size: .
J: TRBJ1-2

DNA: TGTGCCAGCAGCCTAGGACTAGCGGGGGGTCAAGAGACCCAGTACTTC
CDR3: CASSLGLAGGQETQYF
D: TRBD2
V: TRBV7-2
size: .
J: TRBJ2-5